This TCR beta chain was identified in a study of CD4 T cells in relation to SARS-CoV-2 and coronaviruses (dated by TCRdb to 2020 to 2022). In terms of the full investigation: Across all 12 patients in the full convalescent cohort, ages ranged from roughly 20 to 72 years, with a median of 38. At the level of individual TCR clonotypes, the study measured memory CD4+ T cell crossreactivity between SARS-CoV-2 spike protein and common cold coronavirus spike proteins. Patient-derived lymphoblastoid cell lines were used to map the HLA restriction of shared crossreactive spike epitopes. The Adaptive Biotechnologies TCR-sequencing kit was used to sequence samples from three pre-COVID donors and the naive versus memory experiments, while other data came from Illumina-based sequencing. Of the approximately twelve convalescent patients, 8 were male and 4 were female, and two of the subjects were Hispanic. A different TCR-beta assay, based on Illumina, was used to sequence expansion assays from other donors in the study.

Naive and memory CD4+ T cells were separated from cryopreserved PBMCs by first enriching for CD4 and then performing EasySep naive CD4+ T cell enrichment. Ficoll-Paque PLUS gradient centrifugation was used to isolate PBMCs from either whole blood or leukapheresis product. PBMCs were either cryopreserved at -140 degrees C or used fresh in the expansion assay. The QIAamp Micro DNA Kit was used to extract genomic DNA from the CD4+ T cells. CDR1 and CDR2, looked up from the germline V gene (reference sequence), are MNHEY and SMNVEV. Reading from cysteine to phenylalanine, the CDR3 counts 17 amino acids. Solely the CDR3 DNA is kept, with 51 bases framed from the first base. The research as a whole found: Sequencing naive versus memory cells indicated that the assay picks up memory recall responses, not primary responses primed during culture. Since the crossreactivity analysis centred on spike protein, crossreactivity against other viral proteins was not assessed. Memory CD4+ clonotypes crossrecognizing SARS-CoV-2 and at least one common cold coronavirus spike were found in roughly 59% of donors. Crossreactive clones showed significantly weaker SARS-CoV-2-driven expansion than monoreactive clones, consistent with antigenic imprinting. The study was limited by small numbers of patients and tested TCRs. Because no donor provided both pre-pandemic and post-infection samples, tracing the source of pre-existing responses was limited.

Concerning this clone itself: It lacks a known antigen. The junction does not match germline at one end; this may be a read error.

Deep-resolution immunoSEQ TCR-beta sequencing was performed on DNA from uncultured naive and memory CD4+ T cells. The paper's processing steps were these. During preprocessing, nonproductive sequences were removed, as were CDR3s that did not start with C, did not end with F or W, or were shorter than 7 amino acids. Cultured and uncultured naive and memory CD4+ repertoires were searched for CDR3s previously identified as spike- and CEF-reactive. Pairwise Levenshtein distance, computed with the stringdist R package after three terminal residues were trimmed from each end, was used as the measure of CDR3 homology. The table comes from immuneACCESS by way of TCRdb, which keeps in-frame sequences with V and J called. Part of the clones is missing from these tables; in studies checked, under half for an unresolved V gene and the rest for unknown reasons. That table gives V, J and clone size, and the DNA gave D and trimming. In this sample the table shows 10,000 to 13,000 clones, about 89% of which occur a single time. The ten biggest clones cover about 2.2% of the sample.

The sample was naive CD4+ T cells from PBMCs. Interpreted using the paper, the cell subset or site label stands for: naive CD4+ T cells isolated by negative enrichment. The TCR comes from an adult with COVID-19. The chain couples TRBV27 to TRBJ2-1; 7 middle bases align to TRBD2. The DNA sequence is TGTGCCAGCAGTCTATCCCCGGGGGGAAGCTCCTACAATGAGCAGTTCTTC. Its amino acids are CASSLSPGGSSYNEQFF.